A selection of T cell receptor beta chains follows, all from one sample in a study of blood T cell repertoires in COVID-19. Generated by immunoSEQ multiplex PCR, the TCRdb table keeps only in-frame clones and is missing some. Among about 190,000 clones listed, around 88% were seen once. Material: peripheral blood. Source of these receptors: a man over 45 with active or convalescent COVID-19. CDR3s include the opening cysteine and the closing phenylalanine or tryptophan. Fields, in order: D gene, clone size, J gene, V gene, CDR3 DNA, CDR3 protein. The D gene is left open where the match is weak. Clone size is not always given. Where it is, it says once, few, many or a class for expanded clones.

D gene: TRBD1
clone size: .
J gene: TRBJ1-2
V gene: TRBV5-6
CDR3 DNA: TGTGCCAGCAGCTTGGCCAATGGGGACAGCGGCTACACCTTC
CDR3 protein: CASSLANGDSGYTF

D gene: .
clone size: once
J gene: TRBJ1-2
V gene: TRBV27
CDR3 DNA: TGTGCCAGCAGTTTCGAGGGCAGGTATACCTATGGCTACACCTTC
CDR3 protein: CASSFEGRYTYGYTF

D gene: .
clone size: .
J gene: TRBJ1-2
V gene: TRBV6-1
CDR3 DNA: TGTGCCAGCAGTGAGGGCCGCATAAGTCGTGGCTACACCTTC
CDR3 protein: CASSEGRISRGYTF

D gene: .
clone size: few
J gene: TRBJ2-7
V gene: TRBV9
CDR3 DNA: TGTGCCAGCAGCACTTCAGGGTCCTACGAGCAGTACTTC
CDR3 protein: CASSTSGSYEQYF

D gene: TRBD2
clone size: .
J gene: TRBJ2-1
V gene: TRBV9
CDR3 DNA: TGTGCCAGCAGCCCTACCCCGGGGACTAGCGGGAGTGGTGAGCAGTTCTTC
CDR3 protein: CASSPTPGTSGSGEQFF

D gene: TRBD1
clone size: .
J gene: TRBJ1-4
V gene: TRBV18
CDR3 DNA: TGTGCCAGCTCACAGGGACAGCCAACTAATGAAAAACTGTTTTTT
CDR3 protein: CASSQGQPTNEKLFF

D gene: .
clone size: .
J gene: TRBJ1-2
V gene: TRBV7-2
CDR3 DNA: TGTGCCAGCAGCTTAGGCAGGGAAGGCGGAACCATACATGGCTACACCTTC
CDR3 protein: CASSLGREGGTIHGYTF

D gene: TRBD1
clone size: once
J gene: TRBJ1-2
V gene: TRBV12-5
CDR3 DNA: TGTGCTAGTGGGAAACAGGGGGCCCCCTATGGCTACACCTTC
CDR3 protein: CASGKQGAPYGYTF

D gene: .
clone size: few
J gene: TRBJ2-1
V gene: TRBV28
CDR3 DNA: TGTGCCAGCAGCTTCCTCGGGTGGCGGGACAGCGGGCGGCATGAGCAGTTCTTC
CDR3 protein: CASSFLGWRDSGRHEQFF

D gene: .
clone size: .
J gene: TRBJ2-7
V gene: TRBV11-2
CDR3 DNA: TGTGCCAGCAGCCGACAGATTTACTACGAGCAGTACTTC
CDR3 protein: CASSRQIYYEQYF

D gene: .
clone size: .
J gene: TRBJ2-2
V gene: TRBV4-1
CDR3 DNA: TGCGCCAGCAGCCAAGATAGGGCTAGCGCATACACCGGGGAGCTGTTTTTT
CDR3 protein: CASSQDRASAYTGELFF

D gene: .
clone size: .
J gene: TRBJ1-5
V gene: TRBV19
CDR3 DNA: TGTGCCAGTAGTAGCCAGGGCAATCAGCCCCAGCATTTT
CDR3 protein: CASSSQGNQPQHF

D gene: .
clone size: few
J gene: TRBJ2-2
V gene: TRBV7-9
CDR3 DNA: TGTGCCAGCAGTTGGAGGTCTCTCACCGGGGAGCTGTTTTTT
CDR3 protein: CASSWRSLTGELFF